The 32 T cell receptor beta chains presented below share a single source sample, sequenced in a study of cytomegalovirus exposure and HLA in healthy donors. The PCR ran on 60 Vbeta and 13 Jbeta primers. TCRdb's copy holds only in-frame clones and misses some; the assay was immunoSEQ multiplex PCR. The table has 150,000 to 200,000 clones, around 75% seen once. Sequencing input: PBMCs. All receptors derive from a man between 18 and 29 years old in good health and CMV-seropositive.

The chain is built from TRBV5-8 and TRBJ2-3; D is unresolved. Trimming stripped 6 bases from V and 2 bases from J, with 4 bases between. The CDR3 covers 11 residues. Looked up from germline, CDR1 is SGHTS and CDR2 is YDEGEE. The CDR3 spells CASTNTDTQYF. DNA for the CDR3: TGTGCCAGCACCAACACAGATACGCAGTATTTT.

The chain couples TRBV5-1 to TRBJ2-2; TRBD1 matches 9 bases. Trimming removed 4 bases from V and 3 bases from J; junction bases left unmatched: 4. The length of the CDR3 is 15 residues. Germline V gives CDR1 SGHRS, CDR2 YFSETQ. The CDR3, as DNA: TGCGCCAGCAGCCACGGGACAGGGTACACCGGGGAGCTGTTTTTT. Protein: CASSHGTGYTGELFF.

This clone has only one observation. This CDR3 is CSVEVWKDRWHEQYF. The CDR3 DNA reads as TGCAGCGTTGAAGTATGGAAGGACAGGTGGCACGAGCAGTACTTC. The chain has TRBV29-1 and TRBJ2-5; TRBD1 aligns across 7 bases. The J call is in doubt because the DNA end fits TRBJ2-7 better. The CDR3 runs to 15 residues. Germline values: CDR1 SQVTM, CDR2 ANQGSEA.

The CDR3 loop is CASSIVLDRSYEQYF. The CDR3 DNA is TGTGCCAGTAGTATCGTCCTCGACAGGAGCTACGAGCAGTACTTC. The rearrangement links TRBV19 to TRBJ2-7; TRBD1 might be the D (6 bases). The CDR3 sequence is 15 residues long. CDR1 is LNHDA and CDR2 is SQIVND in the germline V gene (reference sequence). Trimming cost V 3 bases and J 3 bases, with 15 bases left between them.

The chain has TRBV29-1 and TRBJ2-6; 10 nucleotides agree with TRBD2. Trimming at V came to 3 bases and at J to 2 bases, leaving 1 base not matched to a gene. Looked up from germline, CDR1 is SQVTM and CDR2 is ANQGSEA. The CDR3 runs 15 residues. CDR3 residues: CSVDSGRPGANVLTF. The CDR3 coding sequence is TGCAGCGTTGATAGCGGGAGGCCTGGGGCCAACGTCCTGACTTTC. The entire variable domain, with the rest obtained from reference TRBV29-1 and TRBJ2-6, is as follows: SAVISQKPSRDICQRGTSLTIQCQVDSQVTMMFWYRQQPGQSLTLIATANQGSEATYESGFVIDKFPISRPNLTFSTLTVSNMSPEDSSIYLCSVDSGRPGANVLTFGAGSRLTVL.

This chain connects TRBV6-1 to TRBJ1-4; the D gene is possibly TRBD1 (6 bases). This CDR3 comprises 15 residues. In germline, CDR1 is MNHNS, CDR2 SASEGT. The V and J ends lost 2 bases and 7 bases respectively, with 14 bases between them. CDR3 in amino acids: CASSEFGTFREKLFF. CDR3 DNA: TGTGCCAGCAGTGAATTTGGGACATTTCGTGAAAAACTGTTTTTT.

This clone was seen once. The chain employs TRBV29-1 and TRBJ2-2; the D gene is possibly TRBD2 (6 bases). Trimming cost V 6 bases and J 0 bases, with 14 bases left between them. Per the germline V gene, CDR1 is SQVTM and CDR2 is ANQGSEA. This CDR3 has 15 amino acids. The DNA for the CDR3 is TGCAGCGTGCTTCGCGGGGCGGCGAACACCGGGGAGCTGTTTTTT. Protein sequence: CSVLRGAANTGELFF.

The chain links TRBV29-1 to TRBJ2-3; D is ambiguous. CDR1 is SQVTM, CDR2 ANQGSEA, per germline. The CDR3 sequence is 13 residues long. Trimming took 1 base from V and 0 from J, leaving 5 bases between them. The CDR3 nucleotides are TGCAGCGTTGAAGTCGTCAGCACAGATACGCAGTATTTT. Translating gives CSVEVVSTDTQYF.

J is TRBJ1-5 and V is TRBV27; 9 bases align to TRBD1. In germline, CDR1 is MNHEY, CDR2 SMNVEV (reference sequence). The junction had 4 bases not matched to a gene; V was cut back by 8 bases and J by 2 bases. CDR3 length equals 14 residues. DNA of the CDR3: TGTGCCAGCGGACAGGGGTCTGGCAATCAGCCCCAGCATTTT. This sequence encodes CASGQGSGNQPQHF.

The chain uses TRBV4-2 and TRBJ2-2, with 7 bases lining up with TRBD1. V dropped 1 base and J dropped 2; count of bases not matched to a gene: 4. The CDR3 is 16 amino acids. CDR1 is LGHNA and CDR2 is YNFKEQ in the germline V gene. For the CDR3, the DNA is TGTGCCAGCAGCCAAGCGAGACAGGGTAACACCGGGGAGCTGTTTTTT. Translation gives CASSQARQGNTGELFF.

V is TRBV7-8 and J is TRBJ2-5; D ambiguous. The length of the CDR3 is 16 residues. The germline CDR1 and CDR2 sequences are SGHVS and FQNEAQ. V was clipped by 2 bases and J by 1 base, with 14 bases between them. CDR3 residues: CASSLSRWAAQETQYF. CDR3 sequence (DNA): TGTGCCAGCAGCTTATCCCGATGGGCAGCCCAAGAGACCCAGTACTTC.

CDR3 amino acids: CASSLTPDYYNEQFF. The CDR3, as DNA: TGTGCCAGCAGCTTGACGCCGGACTATTACAATGAGCAGTTCTTC. The rearrangement uses TRBV11-2 and TRBJ2-1, with TRBD2 as a possible D gene (6 bases). Germline V gives CDR1 SGHAT, CDR2 FQNNGV. Between the trimmed V and J ends, which lost 3 bases and 4 bases, there was a span of 13 bases. CDR3 length: 15 residues.

This clone was seen just once. The rearrangement uses TRBV7-9 and TRBJ2-1; 8 nucleotides align to TRBD2. Trimming removed 5 bases from V and 10 bases from J; junction bases left unmatched: 10. CDR1 and CDR2 from the germline V gene are SEHNR and FQNEAQ (reference sequence). The CDR3 is 14 amino acids. The DNA for the CDR3 is TGTGCCAGCAGCCTCCAGACTAGCGTCGTCGAGCAGTTCTTC. Translated: CASSLQTSVVEQFF.

The CDR3 DNA follows: TGTGCCAGCAGCCGACAAAGCAATCAGCCCCAGCATTTT. Its protein is CASSRQSNQPQHF. The chain has TRBV7-9 and TRBJ1-5; D not resolved. Per the germline V gene, CDR1 is SEHNR and CDR2 is FQNEAQ (reference sequence). The CDR3 extends over 13 amino acids. V lost 5 bases, J lost 1 base, and 6 bases lay in between. The full variable domain, its missing parts supplied by reference TRBV7-9 and TRBJ1-5, is DTGVSQNPRHKITKRGQNVTFRCDPISEHNRLYWYRQTLGQGPEFLTYFQNEAQLEKSRLLSDRFSAERPKGSFSTLEIQRTEQGDSAMYLCASSRQSNQPQHFGDGTRLSIL.

The chain uses TRBV5-6 and TRBJ1-3; TRBD1 is a possible D gene (6 bases). CDR1 and CDR2 from the germline V gene are SGHDT and YYEEEE. Trimming stripped 4 bases from V and 0 bases from J, with 11 bases between. The CDR3 spans 15 residues. CDR3 DNA: TGTGCCAGCAGCCAGACAGGTATCTCTGGAAACACCATATATTTT. Residues: CASSQTGISGNTIYF.

Comments on this clone: At one end the junction does not follow the germline gene, possibly because of a read error. The chain combines TRBV28 with TRBJ2-1; 11 bases agree with TRBD2. The length of the CDR3 is 13 residues. CDR1 MDHEN and CDR2 SYDVKM come from the germline V gene. The CDR3 nucleotides read TGTGCCAGCAGTTCTAGCGGGAGGAAGAGTTGGGTCTTC. Amino acid sequence: CASSSSGRKSWVF.

The chain has TRBV28 and TRBJ2-5; possible D gene TRBD1, 6 bases. Trimming left V 3 bases short and J 4 bases short, with 15 bases between. The CDR3 loop spans 15 amino acids. Germline V lookup: CDR1 MDHEN, CDR2 SYDVKM. CDR3 amino acids: CASSFITGRVETQYF. CDR3 in DNA: TGTGCCAGCAGTTTCATCACAGGGAGAGTAGAGACCCAGTACTTC.

This clone has a handful of counts. The V call is TRBV27, the J call TRBJ2-7; D gene unclear. Trimming removed 2 bases from V and 3 bases from J, with 11 bases in between. CDR1 is MNHEY, CDR2 SMNVEV, per germline (reference sequence). The CDR3 runs 14 residues. The CDR3 loop is CASSLGVYNYEQYF. For the CDR3, the DNA is TGTGCCAGCAGTTTAGGAGTCTACAACTACGAGCAGTACTTC.

This clone was seen a few times. The gene calls are TRBV7-9 and TRBJ2-7, with D perhaps matching TRBD1 (5 bases). The length of the CDR3 is 15 residues. Trimming took 5 bases from V and 2 from J, leaving 16 bases between them. CDR1 and CDR2 from the germline V gene are SEHNR and FQNEAQ (reference sequence). The CDR3 nucleotides are TGTGCCAGCAGCCCAGGGCGGAGCGTAGCCTACGAGCAGTACTTC. It translates to CASSPGRSVAYEQYF. Filled out from reference TRBV7-9 and TRBJ2-7, the complete variable domain reads DTGVSQNPRHKITKRGQNVTFRCDPISEHNRLYWYRQTLGQGPEFLTYFQNEAQLEKSRLLSDRFSAERPKGSFSTLEIQRTEQGDSAMYLCASSPGRSVAYEQYFGPGTRLTVT.

The CDR3: CASSGGEGSSYEQYF. CDR3 coding DNA: TGTGCCAGCAGCGGAGGGGAGGGTAGCTCCTACGAGCAGTACTTC. This chain joins TRBV11-1 and TRBJ2-7; 7 bases fit TRBD2. The CDR3 is 15 residues long. V lost 5 bases to trimming and J lost 0 bases; unmatched junction nucleotides: 7. Germline CDR1 reads SGHAT; CDR2 reads FQDESV (reference sequence). The full variable domain, its missing parts supplied by reference TRBV11-1 and TRBJ2-7, is EAEVAQSPRYKITEKSQAVAFWCDPISGHATLYWYRQILGQGPELLVQFQDESVVDDSQLPKDRFSAERLKGVDSTLKIQPAELGDSAMYLCASSGGEGSSYEQYFGPGTRLTVT.

The chain combines TRBV7-2 with TRBJ1-2, with D possibly TRBD1 on 6 matching bases. Germline V lookup: CDR1 SGHTA, CDR2 FQGNSA. The CDR3 consists of 15 residues. Trimming took off 5 bases at V and 7 bases at J, with 20 bases between the two ends. The DNA of the CDR3 is TGTGCCAGCAGCGCTGGACAGCCTCCAAGGGCTGGCTACACCTTC. Encoded protein: CASSAGQPPRAGYTF.

Written as DNA, the CDR3 is TGTGCCAGCAGTCTGGAGGGGTTGGGTGAAAAACTGTTTTTT. As protein: CASSLEGLGEKLFF. The chain combines TRBV28 with TRBJ1-4, with D possibly TRBD1 on 5 matching bases. This CDR3 has 14 residues. The V end lost 5 bases, the J end lost 7 bases, and 14 bases lay between the germline ends. Germline values: CDR1 MDHEN, CDR2 SYDVKM.

The chain links TRBV19 to TRBJ2-2; 10 bases map to TRBD2. The germline V gene encodes CDR1 LNHDA and CDR2 SQIVND (reference sequence). The V gene end was trimmed by 2 bases and the J gene end by 4 bases; junction bases not matched to a gene: 4. This CDR3 contains 16 residues. Here the CDR3 reads CASSIKASGSTGELFF. The CDR3 DNA follows: TGTGCCAGTAGTATAAAGGCTAGCGGGAGCACCGGGGAGCTGTTTTTT. Variable domain in full (rest from reference TRBV19 and TRBJ2-2): DGGITQSPKYLFRKEGQNVTLSCEQNLNHDAMYWYRQDPGQGLRLIYYSQIVNDFQKGDIAEGYSVSREKKESFPLTVTSAQKNPTAFYLCASSIKASGSTGELFFGEGSRLTVL.

The rearrangement links TRBV7-8 to TRBJ2-3; TRBD1 agrees at 7 bases. J gave up 5 bases and V 5 bases, and 13 bases lay outside the gene matches. This CDR3 spans 16 amino acids. Germline V gene data show CDR1 as SGHVS and CDR2 as FQNEAQ. The CDR3 coding sequence is TGTGCCAGCAGCCCCGCACCCCAGGGGGTTCAAGATACGCAGTATTTT. Its translation is CASSPAPQGVQDTQYF.

The chain employs TRBV14 and TRBJ2-2; TRBD2 aligns across 10 bases. CDR1 and CDR2 (germline): SGHDN, FVKESK. The CDR3 consists of 15 residues. The V segment lost 8 bases and the J segment 7 bases; nucleotides outside the gene matches: 10. The CDR3 DNA reads TGTGCCAGCCCCCAGCGGGAGGGGGTGGGCGGGGAGCTGTTTTTT. This gives the protein CASPQREGVGGELFF.

This clone is a singleton in its sample. The V call is TRBV6-5, the J call TRBJ2-5; 8 bases align to TRBD1. Germline V lookup: CDR1 MNHEY, CDR2 SVGAGI. J gave up 4 bases and V 2 bases, and 6 bases lay outside the gene matches. The CDR3 extends over 15 amino acids. As DNA, the CDR3 is TGTGCCAGCAGTTACAATGCAGGGGGCGGAGAGACCCAGTACTTC. This gives the protein CASSYNAGGGETQYF.

This clone was detected only a few times. The J gene is TRBJ1-2, the V gene TRBV7-2; no firm D call. Germline loops: CDR1 SGHTA, CDR2 FQGNSA. The CDR3 sequence is 13 residues long. V lost 5 bases, J lost 6 bases, and 13 bases lay in between. The CDR3 region has the DNA TGTGCCAGCAGCCGAAACAAGTTCGATGGCTACACCTTC. Its protein product is CASSRNKFDGYTF.

This clone was picked up a small number of times. The V call is TRBV28, the J call TRBJ1-4; D remains unclear. The V end lost 7 bases, the J end lost 14 bases, and 20 bases lay between the germline ends. CDR3 length: 13 residues. Germline values: CDR1 MDHEN, CDR2 SYDVKM. In DNA form, the CDR3 reads TGTGCCAGCACCCAAAATTCTGAGTCTCGGCTGTTTTTT. Translating gives CASTQNSESRLFF.

V is TRBV18 and J is TRBJ2-1; D is perhaps TRBD1 (5 bases). The V end was cut by 2 bases, the J end by 9 bases, with 23 bases between. Looked up from germline, CDR1 is KGHSH and CDR2 is LQKENI. There are 17 residues in the CDR3. CDR3 protein: CASSPLVGTGNLGEQFF. The CDR3 region has the DNA TGTGCCAGCTCACCATTGGTGGGCACAGGTAATTTAGGTGAGCAGTTCTTC.

This chain connects TRBV7-8 to TRBJ2-7, with TRBD2 identical over 10 bases. In germline, CDR1 is SGHVS, CDR2 FQNEAQ. The CDR3 totals 15 residues. J was trimmed by 5 bases and V by 3 bases; bases with no gene match: 7. CDR3 loop: CASSFDLAGEDEQYF. As DNA, the CDR3 is TGTGCCAGCAGCTTCGACCTAGCGGGAGAAGACGAGCAGTACTTC.

This clone was detected a few times. The chain is built from TRBV5-1 and TRBJ2-5; D unclear. Trimming left V 4 bases short and J 3 bases short, with 7 bases between. Germline CDR1 and CDR2: SGHRS and YFSETQ. The CDR3 has 12 amino acids. This CDR3 is CASSVLEETQYF. CDR3 bases: TGCGCCAGCAGCGTACTTGAAGAGACCCAGTACTTC.

This rearrangement joins TRBV30 to TRBJ1-6; D is unclear. The germline V gene has CDR1 GTSNPN and CDR2 SVGIG (reference sequence). The ends were cut back, 2 bases at V and 0 bases at J, with 8 bases in the middle. This CDR3 has 15 residues. Here the CDR3 DNA reads TGTGCCTGGAGTCGGAGGAGCTCCTATAATTCACCCCTCCACTTT. Translated: CAWSRRSSYNSPLHF.